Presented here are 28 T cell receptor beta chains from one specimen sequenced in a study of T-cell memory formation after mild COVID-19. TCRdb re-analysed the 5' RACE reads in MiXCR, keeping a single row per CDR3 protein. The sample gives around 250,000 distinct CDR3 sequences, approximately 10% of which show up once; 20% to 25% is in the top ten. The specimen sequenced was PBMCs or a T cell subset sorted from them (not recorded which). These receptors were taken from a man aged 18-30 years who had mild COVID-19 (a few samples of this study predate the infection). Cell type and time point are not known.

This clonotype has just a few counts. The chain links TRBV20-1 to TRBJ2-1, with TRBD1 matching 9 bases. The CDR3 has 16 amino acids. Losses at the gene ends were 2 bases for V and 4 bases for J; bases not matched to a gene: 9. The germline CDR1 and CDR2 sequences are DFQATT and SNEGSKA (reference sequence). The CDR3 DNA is TGCAGTGCTAGAACCCCGACAGGGGGGGTTTACAATGAGCAGTTCTTC. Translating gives CSARTPTGGVYNEQFF.

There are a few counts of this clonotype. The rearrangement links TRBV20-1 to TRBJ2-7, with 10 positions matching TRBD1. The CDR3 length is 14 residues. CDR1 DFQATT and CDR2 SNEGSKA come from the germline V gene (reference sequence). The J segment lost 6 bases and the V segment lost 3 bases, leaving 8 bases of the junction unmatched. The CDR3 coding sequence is TGCAGTGCTAGGAGGGACAGGGGAGGGCGCGAGCAGTACTTC. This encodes CSARRDRGGREQYF.

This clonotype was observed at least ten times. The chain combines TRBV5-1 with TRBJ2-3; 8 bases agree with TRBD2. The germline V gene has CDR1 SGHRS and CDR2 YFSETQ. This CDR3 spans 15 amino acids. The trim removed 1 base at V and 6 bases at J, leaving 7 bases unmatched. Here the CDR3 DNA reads TGCGCCAGCAGCTTGAGCCTAGCGGGCTCCGATACGCAGTATTTT. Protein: CASSLSLAGSDTQYF.

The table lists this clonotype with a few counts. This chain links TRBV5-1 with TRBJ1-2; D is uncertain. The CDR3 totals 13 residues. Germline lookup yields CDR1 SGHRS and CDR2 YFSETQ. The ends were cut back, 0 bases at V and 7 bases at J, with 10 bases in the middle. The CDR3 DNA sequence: TGCGCCAGCAGCTTGGAAAGCAGTCTTGGCTACACCTTC. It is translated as CASSLESSLGYTF.

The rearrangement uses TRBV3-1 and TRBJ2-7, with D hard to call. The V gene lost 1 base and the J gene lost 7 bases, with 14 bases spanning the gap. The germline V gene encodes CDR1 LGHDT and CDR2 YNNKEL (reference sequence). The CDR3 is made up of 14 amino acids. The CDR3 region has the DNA TGTGCCAGCAGCCAAGGTACCGTTCTACGGGAGCAGTACTTC. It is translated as CASSQGTVLREQYF.

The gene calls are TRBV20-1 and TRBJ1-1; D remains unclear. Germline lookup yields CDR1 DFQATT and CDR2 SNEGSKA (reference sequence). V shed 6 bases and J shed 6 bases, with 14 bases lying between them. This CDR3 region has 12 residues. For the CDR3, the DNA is TGCAGTGCCCGAGGGCAGCCCCCTGAAGCTTTCTTT. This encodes CSARGQPPEAFF.

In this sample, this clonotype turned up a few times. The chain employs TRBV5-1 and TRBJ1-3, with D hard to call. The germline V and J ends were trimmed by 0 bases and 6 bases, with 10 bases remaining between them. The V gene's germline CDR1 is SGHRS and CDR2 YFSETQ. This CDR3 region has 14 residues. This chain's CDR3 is CASSLGGQENTIYF. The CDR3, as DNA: TGCGCCAGCAGCTTGGGGGGTCAAGAAAACACCATATATTTT.

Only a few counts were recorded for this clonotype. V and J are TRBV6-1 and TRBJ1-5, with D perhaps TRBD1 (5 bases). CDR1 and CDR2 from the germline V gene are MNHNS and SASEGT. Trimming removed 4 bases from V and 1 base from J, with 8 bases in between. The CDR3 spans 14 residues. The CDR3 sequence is CASSAGMSNQPQHF. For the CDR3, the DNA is TGTGCCAGCAGTGCAGGGATGAGCAATCAGCCCCAGCATTTT.

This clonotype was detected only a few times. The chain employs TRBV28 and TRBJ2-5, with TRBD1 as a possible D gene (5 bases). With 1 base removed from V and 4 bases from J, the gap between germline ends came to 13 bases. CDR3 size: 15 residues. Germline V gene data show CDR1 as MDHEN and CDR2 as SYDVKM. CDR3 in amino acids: CASSLSGLRAETQYF. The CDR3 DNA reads TGTGCCAGCAGTTTATCAGGGTTACGGGCAGAGACCCAGTACTTC.

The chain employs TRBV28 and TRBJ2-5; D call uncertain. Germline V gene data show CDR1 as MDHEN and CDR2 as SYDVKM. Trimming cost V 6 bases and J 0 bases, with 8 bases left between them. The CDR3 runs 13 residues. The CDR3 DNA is TGTGCCAGCAGCCGGGTGGACCAAGAGACCCAGTACTTC. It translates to CASSRVDQETQYF.

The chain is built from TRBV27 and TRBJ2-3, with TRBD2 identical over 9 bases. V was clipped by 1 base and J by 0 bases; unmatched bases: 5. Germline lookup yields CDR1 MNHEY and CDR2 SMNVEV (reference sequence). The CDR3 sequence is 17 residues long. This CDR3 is CASSLFPLAGSTDTQYF. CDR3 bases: TGTGCCAGCAGTTTATTTCCGCTAGCGGGAAGCACAGATACGCAGTATTTT.

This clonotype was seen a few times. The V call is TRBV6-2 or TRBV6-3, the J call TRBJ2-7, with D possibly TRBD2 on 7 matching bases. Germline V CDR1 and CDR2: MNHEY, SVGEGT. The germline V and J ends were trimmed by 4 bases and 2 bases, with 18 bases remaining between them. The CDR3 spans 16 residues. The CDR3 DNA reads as TGTGCCAGCAGTTCCCGCCACGGGGGGCGACCCTACGAGCAGTACGTC. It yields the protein CASSSRHGGRPYEQYV.

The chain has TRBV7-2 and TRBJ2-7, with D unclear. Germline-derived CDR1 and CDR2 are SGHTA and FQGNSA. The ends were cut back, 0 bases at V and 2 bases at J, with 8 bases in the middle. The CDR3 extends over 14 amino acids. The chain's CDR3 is CASSLAWQTYEQYF. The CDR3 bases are TGTGCCAGCAGCTTAGCGTGGCAGACCTACGAGCAGTACTTC.

The CDR3 loop reads CSASPGGVAHGYTF. CDR3 nucleotides: TGCAGTGCTAGCCCCGGGGGCGTGGCTCATGGCTACACCTTC. The V call is TRBV20-1, the J call TRBJ1-2, with D possibly TRBD1 on 6 matching bases. The CDR3 is made up of 14 amino acids. V dropped 3 bases and J dropped 6 bases, with 17 bases sitting between them. Germline-derived CDR1 and CDR2 are DFQATT and SNEGSKA (reference sequence).

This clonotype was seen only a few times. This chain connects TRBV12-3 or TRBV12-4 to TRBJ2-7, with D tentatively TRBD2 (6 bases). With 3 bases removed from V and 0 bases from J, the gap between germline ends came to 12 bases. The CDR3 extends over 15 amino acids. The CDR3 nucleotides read TGTGCCAGCAGTTTTGAACGGGGGAGCTCCTACGAGCAGTACTTC. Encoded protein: CASSFERGSSYEQYF.

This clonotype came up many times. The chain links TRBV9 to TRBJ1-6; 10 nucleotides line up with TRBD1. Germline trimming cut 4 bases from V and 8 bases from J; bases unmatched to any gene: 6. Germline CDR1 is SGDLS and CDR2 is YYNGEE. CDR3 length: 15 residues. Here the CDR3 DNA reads TGTGCCAGCAGCCTAACCGGGACAGGGGATTCACCCCTCCACTTT. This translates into CASSLTGTGDSPLHF.

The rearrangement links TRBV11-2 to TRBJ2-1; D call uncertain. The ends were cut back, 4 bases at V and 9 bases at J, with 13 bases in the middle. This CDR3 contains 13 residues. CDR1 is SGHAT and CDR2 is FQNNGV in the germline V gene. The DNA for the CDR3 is TGTGCCAGCAGCTCGATACATGTGGGTGAGCAGTTCTTC. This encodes CASSSIHVGEQFF.

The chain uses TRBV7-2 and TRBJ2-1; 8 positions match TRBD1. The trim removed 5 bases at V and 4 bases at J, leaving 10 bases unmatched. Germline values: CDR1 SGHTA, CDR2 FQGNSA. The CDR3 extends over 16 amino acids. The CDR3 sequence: CASSPWDRTGYNEQFF. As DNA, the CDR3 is TGTGCCAGCAGCCCATGGGACAGGACGGGGTACAATGAGCAGTTCTTC.

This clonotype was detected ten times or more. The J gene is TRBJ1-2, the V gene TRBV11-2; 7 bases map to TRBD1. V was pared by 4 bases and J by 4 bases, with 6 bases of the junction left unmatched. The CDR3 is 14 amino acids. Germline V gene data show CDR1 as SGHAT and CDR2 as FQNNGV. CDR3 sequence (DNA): TGTGCCAGCAGCTCCGTCCGACAGGGCTATGGCTACACCTTC. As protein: CASSSVRQGYGYTF.

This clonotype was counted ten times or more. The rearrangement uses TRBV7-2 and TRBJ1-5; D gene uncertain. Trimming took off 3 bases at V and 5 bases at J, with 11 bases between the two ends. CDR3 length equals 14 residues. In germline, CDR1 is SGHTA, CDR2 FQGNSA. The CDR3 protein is CASSFLGIDQPQHF. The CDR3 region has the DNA TGTGCCAGCAGCTTTCTTGGCATAGATCAGCCCCAGCATTTT.

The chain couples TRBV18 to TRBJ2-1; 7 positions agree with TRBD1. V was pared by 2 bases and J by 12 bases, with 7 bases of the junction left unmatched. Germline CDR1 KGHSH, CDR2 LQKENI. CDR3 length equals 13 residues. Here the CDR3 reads CASSPGTGDMQFF. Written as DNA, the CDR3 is TGTGCCAGCTCACCAGGAACAGGGGACATGCAGTTCTTC.

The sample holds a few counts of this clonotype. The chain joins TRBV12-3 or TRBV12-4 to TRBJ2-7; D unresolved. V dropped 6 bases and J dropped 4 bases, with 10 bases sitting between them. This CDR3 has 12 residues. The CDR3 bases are TGTGCCAGCAGCCGACACAGTTACGAGCAGTACTTC. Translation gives CASSRHSYEQYF.

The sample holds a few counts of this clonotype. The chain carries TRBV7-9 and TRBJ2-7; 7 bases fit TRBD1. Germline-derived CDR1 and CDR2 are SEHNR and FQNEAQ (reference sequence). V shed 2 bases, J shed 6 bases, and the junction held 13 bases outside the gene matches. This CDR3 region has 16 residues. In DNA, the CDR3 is TGTGCCAGCAGCTTAAGGCCGCGACAGGGAACTTGCGAGCAGTACGTC. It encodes CASSLRPRQGTCEQYV.

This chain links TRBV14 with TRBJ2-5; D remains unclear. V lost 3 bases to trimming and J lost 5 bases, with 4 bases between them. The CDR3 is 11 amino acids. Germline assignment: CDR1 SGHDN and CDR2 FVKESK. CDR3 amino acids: CASSHTETQYF. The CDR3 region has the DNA TGTGCCAGCAGCCATACCGAGACCCAGTACTTC.

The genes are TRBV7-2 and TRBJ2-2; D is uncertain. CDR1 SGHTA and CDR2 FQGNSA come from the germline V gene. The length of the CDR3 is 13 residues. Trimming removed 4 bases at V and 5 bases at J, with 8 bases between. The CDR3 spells CASSSDGTGELFF. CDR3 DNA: TGTGCCAGCAGCTCGGACGGGACCGGGGAGCTGTTTTTT.

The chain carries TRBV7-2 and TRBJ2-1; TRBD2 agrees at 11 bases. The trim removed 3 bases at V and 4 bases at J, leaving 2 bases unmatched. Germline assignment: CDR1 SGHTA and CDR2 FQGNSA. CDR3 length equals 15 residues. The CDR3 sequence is CASSFSGGEYNEQFF. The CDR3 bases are TGTGCCAGCAGCTTTAGCGGGGGGGAGTACAATGAGCAGTTCTTC.

CDR3 region: CASRLRQNTGELFF. In DNA form, the CDR3 reads TGTGCCAGCAGACTTCGACAGAACACCGGGGAGCTGTTTTTT. The rearrangement joins TRBV7-3 to TRBJ2-2; D is uncertain. There are 14 residues in the CDR3. Deletions cut 6 bases from V and 1 base from J, with 9 bases between. The germline CDR1 and CDR2 sequences are SGHTA and FQGTGA.

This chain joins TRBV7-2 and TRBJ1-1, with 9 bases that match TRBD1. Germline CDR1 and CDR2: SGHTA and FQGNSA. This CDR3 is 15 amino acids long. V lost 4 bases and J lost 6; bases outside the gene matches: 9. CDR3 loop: CASSWTFRDRAEAFF. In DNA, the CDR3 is TGTGCCAGCAGCTGGACTTTCCGGGACAGGGCTGAAGCTTTCTTT.